This TCR beta chain was captured in a study of identical twins. Study-wide results and limits: Out-of-frame beta sequences exhibited a weaker degree of excess twin sharing. There was an excess of low generation probability in the out-of-frame alpha sequences that twins shared.

With no exceptions, donors were healthy Caucasians. The V end was cut by 2 bases, the J end by 5 bases, with 9 bases between. This CDR3 region has 13 residues. Germline lookup yields CDR1 MNHNS and CDR2 SASEGT. This clonotype was seen a few times. Its matching antigen is unknown. Template switching added a universal primer binding site, and final cDNA carried unique molecular identifiers. TCRdb analysed the 5' RACE reads with MiXCR anew, one entry per CDR3 protein. The sample has around 550,000 distinct CDR3 sequences, roughly 15% seen once. These same records also appear under a second study, on yellow fever vaccine responses in identical twins.

The sample consisted of CD4+ T cells sorted from blood. V gene TRBV6-1 combines with J gene TRBJ2-5; a weak D match, TRBD1 (6 bases). This TCR derives from a woman under 30 in good health. CDR3 loop: CASSERDNETQYF. In DNA form, the CDR3 reads TGTGCCAGCAGTGAACGGGACAACGAGACCCAGTACTTC.